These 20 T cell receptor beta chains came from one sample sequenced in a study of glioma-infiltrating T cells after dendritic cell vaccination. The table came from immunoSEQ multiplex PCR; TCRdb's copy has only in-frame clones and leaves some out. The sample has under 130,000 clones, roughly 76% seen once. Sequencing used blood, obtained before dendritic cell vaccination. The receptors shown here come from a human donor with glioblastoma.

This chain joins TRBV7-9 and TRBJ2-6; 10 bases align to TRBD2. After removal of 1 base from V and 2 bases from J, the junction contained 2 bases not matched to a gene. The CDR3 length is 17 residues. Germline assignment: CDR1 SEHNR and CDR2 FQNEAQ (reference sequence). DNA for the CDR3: TGTGCCAGCAGCTTAGTACTAGCGGGGCCTGGGGCCAACGTCCTGACTTTC. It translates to CASSLVLAGPGANVLTF.

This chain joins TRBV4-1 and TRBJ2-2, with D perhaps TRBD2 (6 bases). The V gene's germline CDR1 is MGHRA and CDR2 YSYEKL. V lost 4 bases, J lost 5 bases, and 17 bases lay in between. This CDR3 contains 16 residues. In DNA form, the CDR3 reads TGCGCCAGCAGCCCATGGGCGGGCGGAGGGACCGGGGAGCTGTTTTTT. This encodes CASSPWAGGGTGELFF.

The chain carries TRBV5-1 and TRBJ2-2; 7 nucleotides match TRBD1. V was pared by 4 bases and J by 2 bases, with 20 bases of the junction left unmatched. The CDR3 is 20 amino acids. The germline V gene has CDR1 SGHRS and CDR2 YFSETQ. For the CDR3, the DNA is TGCGCCAGCAGCCTTACCCCCTCCAGCTCGGGACAGCTAAACACCGGGGAGCTGTTTTTT. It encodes CASSLTPSSSGQLNTGELFF.

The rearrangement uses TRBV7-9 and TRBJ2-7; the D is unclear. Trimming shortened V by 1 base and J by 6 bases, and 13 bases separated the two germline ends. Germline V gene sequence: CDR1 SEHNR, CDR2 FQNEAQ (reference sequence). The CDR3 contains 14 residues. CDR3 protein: CASSLDSFDSEQYF. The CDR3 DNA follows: TGTGCCAGCAGCTTAGATAGCTTCGATTCCGAGCAGTACTTC.

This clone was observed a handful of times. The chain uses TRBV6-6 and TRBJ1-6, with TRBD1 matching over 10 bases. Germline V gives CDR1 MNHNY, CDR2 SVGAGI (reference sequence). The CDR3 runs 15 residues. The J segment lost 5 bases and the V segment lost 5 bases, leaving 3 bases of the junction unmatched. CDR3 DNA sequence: TGTGCCAGCAGTCGGACAGGGGGGAATAATTCACCCCTCCACTTT. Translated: CASSRTGGNNSPLHF.

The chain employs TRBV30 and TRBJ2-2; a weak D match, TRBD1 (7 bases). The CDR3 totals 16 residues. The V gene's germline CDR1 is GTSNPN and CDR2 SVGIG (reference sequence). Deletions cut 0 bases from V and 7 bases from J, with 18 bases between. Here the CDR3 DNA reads TGTGCCTGGAGTGTACTTGCAGGGGGGATCGACGGGGAGCTGTTTTTT. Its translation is CAWSVLAGGIDGELFF.

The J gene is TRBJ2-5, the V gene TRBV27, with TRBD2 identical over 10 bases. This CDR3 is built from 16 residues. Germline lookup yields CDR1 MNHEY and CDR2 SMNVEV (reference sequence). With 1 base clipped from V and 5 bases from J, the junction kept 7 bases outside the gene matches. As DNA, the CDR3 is TGTGCCAGCAGTTTATTGAGCGGGGGGGCTAGGGAGACCCAGTACTTC. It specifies CASSLLSGGARETQYF.

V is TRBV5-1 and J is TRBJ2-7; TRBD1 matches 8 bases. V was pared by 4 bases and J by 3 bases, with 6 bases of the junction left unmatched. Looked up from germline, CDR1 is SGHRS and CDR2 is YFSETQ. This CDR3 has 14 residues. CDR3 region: CASSPDRDLYEQYF. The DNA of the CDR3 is TGCGCCAGCAGCCCGGACAGGGATCTCTACGAGCAGTACTTC.

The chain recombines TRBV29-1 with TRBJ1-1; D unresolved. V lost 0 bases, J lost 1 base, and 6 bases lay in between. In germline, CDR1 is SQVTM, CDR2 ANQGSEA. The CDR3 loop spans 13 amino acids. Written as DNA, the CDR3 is TGCAGCGTTGAAGAAACAGAGAACACTGAAGCTTTCTTT. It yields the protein CSVEETENTEAFF.

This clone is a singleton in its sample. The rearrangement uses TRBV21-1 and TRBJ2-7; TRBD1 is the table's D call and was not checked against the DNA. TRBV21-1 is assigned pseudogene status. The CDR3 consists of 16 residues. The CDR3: CASSNPPGTVSYEQYF. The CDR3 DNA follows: TGTGCCAGCAGCAACCCCCCCGGGACAGTCTCCTACGAGCAGTACTTC.

The CDR3 sequence is CASRGRLNTEAFF. CDR3 DNA sequence: TGTGCCAGCAGGGGGCGCCTGAACACTGAAGCTTTCTTT. This chain joins TRBV6-6 and TRBJ1-1; tentative D call: TRBD1 (5 bases). The CDR3 has 13 residues. Between the trimmed V and J ends, which lost 6 bases and 0 bases, there was a span of 8 bases. Germline CDR1 is MNHNY and CDR2 is SVGAGI (reference sequence).

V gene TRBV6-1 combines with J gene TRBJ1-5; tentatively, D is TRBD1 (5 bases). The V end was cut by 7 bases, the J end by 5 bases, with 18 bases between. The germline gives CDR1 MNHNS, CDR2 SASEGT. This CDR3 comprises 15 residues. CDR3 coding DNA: TGTGCCAGCACTCAGGGAGGAGGGGAGGATCAGCCCCAGCATTTT. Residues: CASTQGGGEDQPQHF.

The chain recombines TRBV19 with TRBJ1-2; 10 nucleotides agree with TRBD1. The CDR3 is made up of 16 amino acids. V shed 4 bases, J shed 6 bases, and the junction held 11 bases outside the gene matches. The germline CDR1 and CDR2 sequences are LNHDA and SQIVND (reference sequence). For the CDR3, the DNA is TGTGCCAGTAGTACAACCTACACGACAGGGGGCAATGGCTACACCTTC. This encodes CASSTTYTTGGNGYTF.

The CDR3 reads CASSIEPTSGGAGYTQYF. The CDR3 DNA sequence: TGTGCCAGTAGTATAGAGCCCACTAGCGGGGGGGCCGGATATACGCAGTATTTT. The chain carries TRBV19 and TRBJ2-3, with TRBD2 matching over 13 bases. The CDR3 spans 18 residues. The V gene end was trimmed by 0 bases and the J gene end by 7 bases; junction bases not matched to a gene: 10. Looked up from germline, CDR1 is LNHDA and CDR2 is SQIVND (reference sequence).

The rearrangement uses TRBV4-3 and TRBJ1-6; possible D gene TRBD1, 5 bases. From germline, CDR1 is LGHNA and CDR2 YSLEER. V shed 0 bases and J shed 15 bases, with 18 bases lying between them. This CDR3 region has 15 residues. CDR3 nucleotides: TGCGCCAGCAGCCAAGATGGGGCACAGAGTAGTCTCCTCCACTTT. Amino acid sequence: CASSQDGAQSSLLHF.

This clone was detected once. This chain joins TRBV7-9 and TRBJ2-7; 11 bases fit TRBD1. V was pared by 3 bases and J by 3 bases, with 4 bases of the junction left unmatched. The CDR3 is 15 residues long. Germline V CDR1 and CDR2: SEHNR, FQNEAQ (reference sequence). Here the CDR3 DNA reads TGTGCCAGCAGCTTGTATGGGACAGGGGGCTACGAGCAGTACTTC. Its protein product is CASSLYGTGGYEQYF.

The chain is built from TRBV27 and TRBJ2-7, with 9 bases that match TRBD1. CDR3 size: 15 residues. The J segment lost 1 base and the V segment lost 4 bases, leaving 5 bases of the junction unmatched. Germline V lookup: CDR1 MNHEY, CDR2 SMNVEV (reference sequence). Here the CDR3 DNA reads TGTGCCAGCAGTTCGCCGGGACAGGGATCCTACGAGCAGTACTTC. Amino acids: CASSSPGQGSYEQYF.

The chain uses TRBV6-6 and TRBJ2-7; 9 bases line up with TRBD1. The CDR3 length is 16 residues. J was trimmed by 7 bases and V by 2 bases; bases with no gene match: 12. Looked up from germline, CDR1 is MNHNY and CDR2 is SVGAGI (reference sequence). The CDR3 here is CASSYAAGTGFLEQYF. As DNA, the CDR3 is TGTGCCAGCAGTTACGCAGCCGGGACAGGGTTTTTAGAGCAGTACTTC.

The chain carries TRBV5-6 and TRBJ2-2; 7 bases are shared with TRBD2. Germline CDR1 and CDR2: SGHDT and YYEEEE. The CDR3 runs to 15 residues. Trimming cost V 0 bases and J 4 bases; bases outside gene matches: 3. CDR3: CASSLVGGSTGELFF. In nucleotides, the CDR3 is TGTGCCAGCAGCTTGGTCGGGGGGAGCACCGGGGAGCTGTTTTTT.

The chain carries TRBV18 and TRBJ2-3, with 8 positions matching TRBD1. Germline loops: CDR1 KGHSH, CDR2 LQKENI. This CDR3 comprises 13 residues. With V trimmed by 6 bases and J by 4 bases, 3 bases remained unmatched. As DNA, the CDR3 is TGTGCCAGCTCCCAGGACAGGGCAGATACGCAGTATTTT. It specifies CASSQDRADTQYF.